These T cell receptor beta chains were read from a single sample in a study of CD8 T cells in ankylosing spondylitis. TCRdb redid the calling of the 5' RACE reads with MiXCR, one entry per CDR3 protein. Altogether around 150,000 distinct CDR3 sequences are present, roughly 6.6% being singletons, with the ten largest covering over 10%. The sequencing sample was made of blood, either unsorted or a sorted T cell fraction (not recorded which). The receptors originated from a female donor with ankylosing spondylitis or in good health (not recorded which). The CDR3 runs from the conserved cysteine through the conserved F or W. The D gene is left open where the match is weak. Clone sizes are given selectively: once, few, many, or a class where the clone is expanded.

>many|TRBV20-1|12|TRBD1|TRBJ1-2
CSAMTGNYGYTF
TGCAGTGCCATGACAGGGAACTATGGCTACACCTTC
>many|TRBV24-1|12|NA|TRBJ2-5
CATSQGMETQYF
TGTGCCACCAGCCAGGGTATGGAGACCCAGTACTTC
>many|TRBV4-1|13|NA|TRBJ1-6
CASSQDSGSPLHF
TGCGCCAGCAGCCAAGACTCGGGTTCACCCCTCCACTTT
>NA|TRBV12-3/TRBV12-4|17|NA|TRBJ2-1
CASSGTRGPPFWNEQFF
TGTGCCAGCAGCGGCACGCGGGGCCCTCCCTTTTGGAATGAGCAGTTCTTC
>many|TRBV5-1|15|NA|TRBJ2-2
CASSLGQTNTGELFF
TGCGCCAGCAGCTTGGGTCAGACGAACACCGGGGAGCTGTTTTTT
>NA|TRBV7-9|15|TRBD2|TRBJ2-2
CASSLEGLVAGELFF
TGTGCCAGCAGCTTAGAAGGACTAGTGGCCGGGGAGCTGTTTTTT
>many|TRBV5-5|16|NA|TRBJ1-1
CASSSSWAALNTEAFF
TGTGCCAGCAGCTCATCTTGGGCCGCCTTGAACACTGAAGCTTTCTTT
>many|TRBV14|13|TRBD1|TRBJ1-1
CASSPDRATEAFF
TGTGCCAGCAGCCCCGACAGGGCCACTGAAGCTTTCTTT
>many|TRBV20-1|17|TRBD2|TRBJ2-2
CSARSRLAGVNTGELFF
TGCAGTGCTAGATCCCGACTAGCGGGGGTGAACACCGGGGAGCTGTTTTTT
>many|TRBV6-5|15|NA|TRBJ2-7
CASSYSWTKAYEQYF
TGTGCCAGCAGTTACTCATGGACTAAGGCCTACGAGCAGTACTTC
>few|TRBV19|15|TRBD2|TRBJ2-1
CASSIRLATYNEQFF
TGTGCCAGTAGTATTCGACTAGCGACCTACAATGAGCAGTTCTTC
>NA|TRBV7-2|15|NA|TRBJ2-1
CASSTTSLAYNEQFF
TGTGCCAGCAGCACCACTAGTCTCGCCTACAATGAGCAGTTCTTC
>many|TRBV7-2|13|NA|TRBJ2-3
CASSRGGLDTQYF
TGTGCCAGCAGTCGAGGGGGGCTGGATACGCAGTATTTT
>many|TRBV3-1|12|NA|TRBJ1-6
CASSLVRSPLHF
TGTGCCAGCAGTCTCGTTAGATCACCCCTCCACTTT
>many|TRBV7-3|14|TRBD2|TRBJ2-7
CASISQTGGYEQYF
TGTGCCAGCATTTCTCAGACGGGGGGCTACGAGCAGTACTTC
>many|TRBV7-2|13|NA|TRBJ2-3
CASSLVSTDTQYF
TGTGCCAGCAGTTTGGTCTCCACAGATACGCAGTATTTT
>many|TRBV7-3|13|NA|TRBJ1-6
CASSFDRDSPLHF
TGTGCCAGCAGCTTCGATCGAGATTCACCCCTCCACTTT
>many|TRBV4-2|15|TRBD1|TRBJ2-7
CASSQAGQVAYEQYF
TGTGCCAGCAGCCAAGCGGGACAGGTTGCCTACGAGCAGTACTTC
>many|TRBV5-1|13|NA|TRBJ2-1
CASSVNRVDEQFF
TGCGCCAGCAGCGTAAACAGGGTTGATGAGCAGTTCTTC
>many|TRBV7-8|16|NA|TRBJ2-3
CASSLGGGRGADTQYF
TGTGCCAGCAGCTTAGGAGGGGGCCGGGGGGCAGATACGCAGTATTTT
>many|TRBV5-1|14|NA|TRBJ2-7
CASSLLGRSYEQYF
TGCGCCAGCAGCTTGTTGGGCAGGAGCTACGAGCAGTACTTC
>few|TRBV20-1|15|NA|TRBJ2-7
CSARPSGLIGAGQYF
TGCAGTGCTAGACCCTCCGGGCTGATTGGGGCGGGGCAGTACTTC
>many|TRBV15|14|NA|TRBJ2-1
CATSREGLGNEQFF
TGTGCCACCAGCAGAGAAGGATTAGGGAATGAGCAGTTCTTC
>NA|TRBV14|15|NA|TRBJ1-2
CASSQGFKGVWGYTF
TGTGCCAGCAGCCAAGGATTTAAAGGGGTATGGGGCTACACCTTC
>NA|TRBV6-1|14|TRBD1|TRBJ2-3
CASQDRDRPYTQYF
TGTGCCAGCCAGGACAGGGATAGACCCTATACGCAGTATTTT
>few|TRBV7-2|15|NA|TRBJ1-4
CASSLDLGLGEKLFF
TGTGCCAGCAGCTTAGACCTCGGGTTGGGAGAAAAACTGTTTTTT
>many|TRBV3-1|13|NA|TRBJ1-5
CASSQGGAGPQHF
TGTGCCAGCAGCCAAGGCGGTGCGGGGCCCCAGCATTTT
>few|TRBV5-4|13|NA|TRBJ2-3
CASSPTVGDTQYF
TGTGCCAGCAGCCCTACTGTGGGAGATACGCAGTATTTT
>many|TRBV9|15|NA|TRBJ1-1
CASSVESIMNTEAFF
TGTGCCAGCAGCGTAGAGTCGATCATGAACACTGAAGCTTTCTTT
>many|TRBV12-3/TRBV12-4|14|TRBD1|TRBJ1-2
CASSRTGNGYGYTF
TGTGCCAGCAGCCGGACAGGGAACGGTTATGGCTACACCTTC
>NA|TRBV7-9|14|TRBD1|TRBJ2-7
CASSSRQGSYEQYF
TGTGCCAGCAGCTCACGACAGGGGAGCTACGAGCAGTACTTC
>many|TRBV12-3/TRBV12-4|15|NA|TRBJ1-3
CASSLVLRVGNTIYF
TGTGCCAGCAGTTTAGTTCTCAGGGTTGGAAACACCATATATTTT
>many|TRBV7-3|13|NA|TRBJ2-1
CASSLLWGNEQFF
TGTGCCAGCAGCTTATTATGGGGGAATGAGCAGTTCTTC
>many|TRBV9|14|NA|TRBJ2-7
CASSVAGASYEQYF
TGTGCCAGCAGCGTAGCGGGGGCCTCCTACGAGCAGTACTTC
>many|TRBV29-1|12|NA|TRBJ1-1
CSVTSGNTEAFF
TGCAGCGTTACTTCGGGTAACACTGAAGCTTTCTTT
>many|TRBV7-2|16|TRBD2|TRBJ2-7
CASSSLSPGTRYEQYF
TGTGCCAGCAGCTCGCTAAGTCCGGGGACTAGGTACGAGCAGTACTTC
>many|TRBV12-3/TRBV12-4|13|NA|TRBJ2-7
CASRIGLRYEQYF
TGTGCCAGCAGGATAGGACTGCGCTACGAGCAGTACTTC
>many|TRBV5-1|17|TRBD2|TRBJ2-3
CASSLALAGGLGDTQYF
TGCGCCAGCAGCTTGGCGCTAGCGGGGGGGCTTGGCGATACGCAGTATTTT
>NA|TRBV6-1|15|NA|TRBJ2-1
CASSEIMGSTGEQFF
TGTGCCAGCAGTGAAATTATGGGTTCTACTGGTGAGCAGTTCTTC
>NA|TRBV6-5|14|NA|TRBJ2-7
CASSYNGVSYEQYF
TGTGCCAGCAGTTACAACGGGGTTTCCTACGAGCAGTACTTC
>many|TRBV30|13|NA|TRBJ1-1
CAYQIRRDTEAFF
TGTGCCTACCAAATACGCCGAGACACTGAAGCTTTCTTT
>many|TRBV12-3/TRBV12-4|13|NA|TRBJ2-5
CASSRTGKETQYF
TGTGCCAGCAGTCGGACTGGAAAAGAGACCCAGTACTTC
>many|TRBV12-3/TRBV12-4|15|TRBD1|TRBJ1-4
CASSLGTGGGEKLFF
TGTGCCAGCAGTTTAGGGACAGGGGGGGGCGAAAAACTGTTTTTT
>many|TRBV29-1|14|NA|TRBJ2-1
CSVAAREAYNEQFF
TGCAGCGTTGCGGCTAGGGAGGCCTACAATGAGCAGTTCTTC
>many|TRBV28|11|NA|TRBJ2-5
CASSQGGAQYF
TGTGCCAGCAGTCAAGGGGGGGCCCAGTACTTC
>NA|TRBV6-6|15|NA|TRBJ2-7
CASSPLRDYPYEQYF
TGTGCCAGCAGCCCCCTCCGGGATTACCCATACGAGCAGTACTTC